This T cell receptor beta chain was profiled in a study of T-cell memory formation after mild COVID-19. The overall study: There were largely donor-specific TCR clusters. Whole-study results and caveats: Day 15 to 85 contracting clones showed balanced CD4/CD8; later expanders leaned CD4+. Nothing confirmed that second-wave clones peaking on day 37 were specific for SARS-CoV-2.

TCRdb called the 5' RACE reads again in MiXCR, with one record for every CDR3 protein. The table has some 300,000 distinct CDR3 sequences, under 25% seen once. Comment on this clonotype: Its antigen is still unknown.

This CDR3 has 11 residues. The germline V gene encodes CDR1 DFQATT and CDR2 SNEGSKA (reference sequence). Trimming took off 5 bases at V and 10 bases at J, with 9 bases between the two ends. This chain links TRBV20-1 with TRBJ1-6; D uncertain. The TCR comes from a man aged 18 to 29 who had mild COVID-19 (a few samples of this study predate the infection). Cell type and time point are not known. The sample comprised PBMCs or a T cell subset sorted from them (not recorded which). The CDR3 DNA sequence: TGCAGTGCTCCTGAGATCTCACCCCTCCACTTT. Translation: CSAPEISPLHF.